This T cell receptor (beta chain) was observed in a study of blood T cell repertoires in COVID-19. Turning to the study itself: Acute and convalescent COVID-19 specimens originated in the United States, Italy and Spain.

Trimming took 7 bases from V and 9 from J, leaving 22 bases between them. Germline loops: CDR1 MNHEY, CDR2 SVGAGI. The CDR3 spans 15 residues. Original data processing: Amplification of reference gene primers provided the estimated nucleated cell counts. Here immunoSEQ multiplex PCR was the method, and the copy in TCRdb shows in-frame clones only, minus some. The DNA gave D and trimming, while V, J and clone size come from that table. The sample records roughly 160,000 clones, around 86% being singletons. The rearrangement uses TRBV6-5 and TRBJ1-5; no clear D gene. Material for sequencing was peripheral blood. The sequence came from a man younger than 35 with acute or convalescent COVID-19. CDR3 nucleotide sequence: TGTGCCAGCACCGGCGGAGGAGGCGGGAACTGGCCCCAGCATTTT. Protein: CASTGGGGGNWPQHF.